Listed below are T cell receptor beta chains from one sample, sequenced in a study of cytomegalovirus exposure and HLA in healthy donors. Profiling relied on immunoSEQ multiplex PCR, and the TCRdb table lists in-frame clones only, not all of them. The sample lists about 120,000 clones; 70% to 80% were seen once. The sequenced sample consisted of PBMCs. These TCRs come from a man aged 25-45 years in good health and CMV-seropositive. Each CDR3 is given with its conserved first and last residue. Each record gives: J gene, V gene, clone size, D gene, CDR3 protein, CDR3 DNA. D genes are given only for firm matches. Some rows have no size entry. The others give once, few or many, or a class for an expanded clone.

J gene: TRBJ1-1
V gene: TRBV18
clone size: few
D gene: TRBD1
CDR3 protein: CASSPTGAADTEAFF
CDR3 DNA: TGTGCCAGCTCACCAACAGGGGCGGCGGACACTGAAGCTTTCTTT

J gene: TRBJ1-2
V gene: TRBV7-8
clone size: .
D gene: .
CDR3 protein: CASSLDGTVESYGYTF
CDR3 DNA: TGTGCCAGCAGCTTAGACGGCACGGTGGAGAGCTATGGCTACACCTTC

J gene: TRBJ2-7
V gene: TRBV6-1
clone size: .
D gene: .
CDR3 protein: CASSEVRESGQYF
CDR3 DNA: TGTGCCAGCAGTGAAGTACGGGAGAGCGGGCAGTACTTC

J gene: TRBJ2-5
V gene: TRBV11-2
clone size: .
D gene: TRBD1
CDR3 protein: CASSARQGSQETQYF
CDR3 DNA: TGTGCCAGCAGCGCGCGACAGGGTTCCCAAGAGACCCAGTACTTC

J gene: TRBJ1-6
V gene: TRBV11-3
clone size: .
D gene: .
CDR3 protein: CASSLWWSSYNSPLHF
CDR3 DNA: TGTGCCAGCAGCTTATGGTGGAGCTCCTATAATTCACCCCTCCACTTT

J gene: TRBJ1-5
V gene: TRBV27
clone size: few
D gene: .
CDR3 protein: CASRPSTGGNQPQHF
CDR3 DNA: TGTGCCAGCAGACCCTCCACGGGAGGCAATCAGCCCCAGCATTTT

J gene: TRBJ1-4
V gene: TRBV28
clone size: .
D gene: TRBD1
CDR3 protein: CASSLWDRAYEKLFF
CDR3 DNA: TGTGCCAGCAGTTTGTGGGACAGGGCTTACGAAAAACTGTTTTTT

J gene: TRBJ2-7
V gene: TRBV19
clone size: .
D gene: TRBD1
CDR3 protein: CATRIWGTGGFDEQYF
CDR3 DNA: TGTGCCACTCGTATATGGGGGACAGGGGGCTTCGACGAGCAGTACTTC

J gene: TRBJ1-5
V gene: TRBV28
clone size: few
D gene: .
CDR3 protein: CASRRQGNQPQHF
CDR3 DNA: TGTGCCAGCAGACGACAGGGCAATCAGCCCCAGCATTTT

J gene: TRBJ1-5
V gene: TRBV6-1
clone size: .
D gene: .
CDR3 protein: CASSGGSAAQHF
CDR3 DNA: TGTGCCAGCAGTGGAGGAAGTGCGGCCCAGCATTTT

J gene: TRBJ1-2
V gene: TRBV20-1
clone size: .
D gene: TRBD1
CDR3 protein: CSASPGQGFTF
CDR3 DNA: TGCAGTGCTAGTCCCGGACAGGGGTTTACCTTC

J gene: TRBJ2-2
V gene: TRBV18
clone size: .
D gene: TRBD1
CDR3 protein: CASSPQGQGGTGELFF
CDR3 DNA: TGTGCCAGCTCACCCCAGGGACAGGGGGGCACCGGGGAGCTGTTTTTT

J gene: TRBJ1-1
V gene: TRBV11-2
clone size: .
D gene: TRBD1
CDR3 protein: CASSLNGQGVLVANTEAFF
CDR3 DNA: TGTGCCAGCAGCCTGAACGGACAGGGGGTTCTTGTGGCGAACACTGAAGCTTTCTTT

J gene: TRBJ2-7
V gene: TRBV4-3
clone size: .
D gene: .
CDR3 protein: CASSLGWAYEQYF
CDR3 DNA: TGCGCCAGCAGCCTCGGGTGGGCCTACGAGCAGTACTTC

J gene: TRBJ2-2
V gene: TRBV25-1
clone size: .
D gene: TRBD2
CDR3 protein: CASSQGLAGGLTGELFF
CDR3 DNA: TGTGCCAGCAGTCAAGGACTAGCGGGGGGGCTTACCGGGGAGCTGTTTTTT

J gene: TRBJ1-5
V gene: TRBV19
clone size: once
D gene: .
CDR3 protein: CASSIGEAGVLGQPQHF
CDR3 DNA: TGTGCCAGTAGTATAGGTGAGGCAGGGGTGCTAGGGCAGCCCCAGCATTTT

J gene: TRBJ2-5
V gene: TRBV5-5
clone size: .
D gene: TRBD1
CDR3 protein: CASSLAQGEYF
CDR3 DNA: TGTGCCAGCAGCTTGGCCCAGGGGGAGTACTTC

J gene: TRBJ2-1
V gene: TRBV27
clone size: once
D gene: .
CDR3 protein: CASSLITGRHEQFF
CDR3 DNA: TGTGCCAGCAGCCTAATCACAGGGCGCCATGAGCAGTTCTTC

J gene: TRBJ2-7
V gene: TRBV7-2
clone size: .
D gene: TRBD2
CDR3 protein: CASSSRHLAATYEQYF
CDR3 DNA: TGTGCCAGCAGCTCACGGCATCTAGCGGCGACCTACGAGCAGTACTTC

J gene: TRBJ1-4
V gene: TRBV10-3
clone size: .
D gene: .
CDR3 protein: CATTRATNEKLFF
CDR3 DNA: TGTGCCACCACGCGGGCAACTAATGAAAAACTGTTTTTT

J gene: TRBJ2-2
V gene: TRBV12-5
clone size: .
D gene: TRBD2
CDR3 protein: CASGLATSRVERTGELFF
CDR3 DNA: TGTGCTAGTGGTTTGGCGACTAGCCGGGTTGAGAGGACCGGGGAGCTGTTTTTT

J gene: TRBJ1-1
V gene: TRBV28
clone size: .
D gene: .
CDR3 protein: CASSTPGGAVGVGRAFF
CDR3 DNA: TGTGCCAGCAGTACCCCCGGGGGGGCGGTAGGGGTTGGACGAGCTTTCTTT

J gene: TRBJ2-6
V gene: TRBV4-2
clone size: .
D gene: .
CDR3 protein: CASSQDHSSGANVLTF
CDR3 DNA: TGTGCCAGCAGCCAAGATCACTCCTCTGGGGCCAACGTCCTGACTTTC

J gene: TRBJ1-1
V gene: TRBV12-5
clone size: .
D gene: TRBD1
CDR3 protein: CASGLDRGAAFF
CDR3 DNA: TGTGCTAGTGGTTTAGACAGGGGAGCAGCTTTCTTT

J gene: TRBJ2-3
V gene: TRBV9
clone size: .
D gene: TRBD2
CDR3 protein: CASSVGTSGRLTDTQYF
CDR3 DNA: TGTGCCAGCAGCGTGGGGACTAGCGGGAGGCTCACAGATACGCAGTATTTT

J gene: TRBJ1-3
V gene: TRBV5-6
clone size: .
D gene: .
CDR3 protein: CASSPLSPYSSGNTIYF
CDR3 DNA: TGTGCCAGCAGCCCTCTATCCCCGTACTCCTCTGGAAACACCATATATTTT

J gene: TRBJ1-4
V gene: TRBV28
clone size: .
D gene: TRBD1
CDR3 protein: CASSQTGGATNEKLFF
CDR3 DNA: TGTGCCAGCAGTCAGACAGGGGGAGCAACTAATGAAAAACTGTTTTTT

J gene: TRBJ1-1
V gene: TRBV7-3
clone size: .
D gene: .
CDR3 protein: CASSLNSGDTEAFF
CDR3 DNA: TGTGCCAGCAGCTTAAATTCAGGGGACACTGAAGCTTTCTTT

J gene: TRBJ2-7
V gene: TRBV1
clone size: .
D gene: .
CDR3 protein: CTSSQDEEKRSYEQYF
CDR3 DNA: TGCACCAGCAGCCAAGATGAGGAGAAGCGGAGCTACGAGCAGTACTTC

J gene: TRBJ2-7
V gene: TRBV11-1
clone size: .
D gene: .
CDR3 protein: CASSLHRDYEQYF
CDR3 DNA: TGTGCCAGCAGCTTACACAGGGACTACGAGCAGTACTTC

J gene: TRBJ1-2
V gene: TRBV2
clone size: .
D gene: TRBD1
CDR3 protein: CASSGTERLYGYTF
CDR3 DNA: TGTGCCAGCAGCGGGACAGAAAGACTCTATGGCTACACCTTC

J gene: TRBJ1-2
V gene: TRBV5-4
clone size: .
D gene: .
CDR3 protein: CASSSRVRTYGYTF
CDR3 DNA: TGTGCCAGCAGCTCCAGGGTACGGACCTATGGCTACACCTTC

J gene: TRBJ1-1
V gene: TRBV5-1
clone size: .
D gene: TRBD1
CDR3 protein: CASSPGTGGMNTEAFF
CDR3 DNA: TGCGCCAGCAGCCCCGGGACAGGGGGAATGAACACTGAAGCTTTCTTT

J gene: TRBJ1-4
V gene: TRBV7-9
clone size: .
D gene: TRBD1
CDR3 protein: CASREDRGLEKLFF
CDR3 DNA: TGTGCCAGCAGAGAGGACAGGGGGCTTGAAAAACTGTTTTTT

J gene: TRBJ1-1
V gene: TRBV5-6
clone size: .
D gene: .
CDR3 protein: CASSLQGSGTEAFF
CDR3 DNA: TGTGCCAGCAGCCTACAGGGATCGGGAACTGAAGCTTTCTTT

J gene: TRBJ1-1
V gene: TRBV28
clone size: .
D gene: .
CDR3 protein: CASSALRDKRAAFF
CDR3 DNA: TGTGCCAGCAGTGCTCTCCGGGACAAGAGGGCGGCTTTCTTT

J gene: TRBJ1-2
V gene: TRBV5-1
clone size: few
D gene: .
CDR3 protein: CASSAIQGGYGYTF
CDR3 DNA: TGCGCCAGCAGCGCGATACAGGGTGGCTATGGCTACACCTTC

J gene: TRBJ1-3
V gene: TRBV7-9
clone size: .
D gene: TRBD1
CDR3 protein: CASSLDRGSGNTIYF
CDR3 DNA: TGTGCCAGCAGCTTGGACAGGGGGTCTGGAAACACCATATATTTT

J gene: TRBJ2-3
V gene: TRBV7-2
clone size: .
D gene: .
CDR3 protein: CASSLGGAPDTQYF
CDR3 DNA: TGTGCCAGCAGCTTAGGTGGGGCGCCAGATACGCAGTATTTT

J gene: TRBJ2-2
V gene: TRBV30
clone size: .
D gene: TRBD1
CDR3 protein: CASRPDRAPGELFF
CDR3 DNA: TGTGCCTCAAGACCTGACAGGGCCCCCGGGGAGCTGTTTTTT

J gene: TRBJ2-7
V gene: TRBV4-3
clone size: .
D gene: .
CDR3 protein: CASSQAGSYEQYF
CDR3 DNA: TGCGCCAGCAGCCAAGCAGGGTCCTACGAGCAGTACTTC

J gene: TRBJ2-7
V gene: TRBV5-1
clone size: .
D gene: TRBD2
CDR3 protein: CASSLLLAGPEQYF
CDR3 DNA: TGCGCCAGCAGCTTGCTCCTAGCGGGGCCAGAGCAGTACTTC

J gene: TRBJ1-1
V gene: TRBV7-9
clone size: .
D gene: .
CDR3 protein: CASTPRPGAVTEAFF
CDR3 DNA: TGTGCCAGCACCCCTCGCCCAGGGGCGGTCACTGAAGCTTTCTTT